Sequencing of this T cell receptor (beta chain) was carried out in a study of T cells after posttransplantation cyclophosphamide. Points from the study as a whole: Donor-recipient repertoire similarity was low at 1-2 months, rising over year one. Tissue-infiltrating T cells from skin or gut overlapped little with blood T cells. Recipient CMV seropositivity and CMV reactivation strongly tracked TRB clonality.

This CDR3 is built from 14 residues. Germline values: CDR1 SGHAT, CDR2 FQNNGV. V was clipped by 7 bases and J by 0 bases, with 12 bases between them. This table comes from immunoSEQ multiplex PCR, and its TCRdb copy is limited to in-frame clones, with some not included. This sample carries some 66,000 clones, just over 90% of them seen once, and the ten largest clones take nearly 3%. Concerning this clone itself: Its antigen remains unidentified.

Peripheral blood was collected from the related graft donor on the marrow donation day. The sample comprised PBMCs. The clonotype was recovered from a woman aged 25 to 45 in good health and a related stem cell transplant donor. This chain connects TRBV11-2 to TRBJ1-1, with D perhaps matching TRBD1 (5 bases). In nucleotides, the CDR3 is TGTGCCAGCACCTCCGGGGCCATGAACACTGAAGCTTTCTTT. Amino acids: CASTSGAMNTEAFF.